The 12 T cell receptor beta chains given below trace back to one sample, sequenced in a study of human T cells and chemical hapten exposure. The time point denotes: pre-sensitization, week 0. The treatment denotes: therapeutic diphenylcyclopropenone sensitization with weekly scalp DPC. TCRdb re-derived calls from the RACE reads in MiXCR, one entry per CDR3 protein. The repertoire includes 65,000 to 90,000 distinct CDR3 sequences, 14% of them detected once, and around 4.2% sits in the top ten. Sample: whole blood, taken in connection with sensitization to the hapten diphenylcyclopropenone (DPC). The receptor set was obtained from a woman aged 50 to 60 with alopecia areata. Some clones in this sample may be carry-over from other donors' samples.

The chain is built from TRBV3-1 and TRBJ1-3; D remains unclear. Germline V gene lookup returns CDR1 LGHDT and CDR2 YNNKEL (reference sequence). The CDR3 is 14 amino acids. Trimming cost V 3 bases and J 0 bases, with 6 bases left between them. The CDR3 bases are TGTGCCAGCAGCCATAGTTACTCTGGAAACACCATATATTTT. It yields the protein CASSHSYSGNTIYF.

J is TRBJ1-5 and V is TRBV25-1; D call uncertain. The CDR3 sequence is 13 residues long. V was cut by 10 bases and J by 5 bases, with 15 bases left in between. CDR1 is MGHDK and CDR2 is SYGVNS in the germline V gene. In DNA form, the CDR3 reads TGTGCCACCCGTGGGCAGGAGGATCAGCCCCAGCATTTT. Amino acids: CATRGQEDQPQHF.

The chain couples TRBV28 to TRBJ2-6; D gene ambiguous. The CDR3 is 15 amino acids. Trimming stripped 6 bases from V and 0 bases from J, with 9 bases between. Germline CDR1 reads MDHEN; CDR2 reads SYDVKM. The CDR3 sequence: CASSDPFSGANVLTF. DNA for the CDR3: TGTGCCAGCAGCGATCCGTTCTCTGGGGCCAACGTCCTGACTTTC. Together with reference TRBV28 and TRBJ2-6, the CDR3 gives the full variable domain: DVKVTQSSRYLVKRTGEKVFLECVQDMDHENMFWYRQDPGLGLRLIYFSYDVKMKEKGDIPEGYSVSREKKERFSLILESASTNQTSMYLCASSDPFSGANVLTFGAGSRLTVL.

The rearrangement joins TRBV27 to TRBJ2-7, with 12 bases aligning to TRBD1. Germline V gene sequence: CDR1 MNHEY, CDR2 SMNVEV (reference sequence). The CDR3 consists of 15 residues. V lost 6 bases, J lost 7 bases, and 10 bases stayed unmatched. This CDR3 is CASSLAGQGASEQYF. DNA of the CDR3: TGTGCCAGCAGCCTCGCGGGACAGGGGGCCAGTGAGCAGTACTTC.

This chain connects TRBV29-1 to TRBJ2-7; D is perhaps TRBD1 (6 bases). The CDR3 consists of 11 residues. Trimming left V 4 bases short and J 7 bases short, with 11 bases between. CDR1 is SQVTM, CDR2 ANQGSEA, per germline. The CDR3 loop is CSVGRGEEQYF. As DNA, the CDR3 is TGCAGCGTTGGCAGGGGAGAGGAGCAGTACTTC.

Only a few counts were recorded for this clonotype. The chain combines TRBV3-1 with TRBJ1-4; D gene unclear. The CDR3 extends over 11 amino acids. Trimming stripped 3 bases from V and 8 bases from J, with 4 bases between. Germline V gene sequence: CDR1 LGHDT, CDR2 YNNKEL (reference sequence). The CDR3 region has the DNA TGTGCCAGCAGCCATTCGGAAAAACTGTTTTTT. It yields the protein CASSHSEKLFF. The full variable domain, in which reference TRBV3-1 and TRBJ1-4 provide the parts outside the CDR3, is DTAVSQTPKYLVTQMGNDKSIKCEQNLGHDTMYWYKQDSKKFLKIMFSYNNKELIINETVPNRFSPKSPDKAHLNLHINSLELGDSAVYFCASSHSEKLFFGSGTQLSVL.

There are many counts of this clonotype. The genes are TRBV9 and TRBJ1-6; the match to TRBD1 covers 11 bases. The trim removed 4 bases at V and 7 bases at J, leaving 4 bases unmatched. In germline, CDR1 is SGDLS, CDR2 YYNGEE. This CDR3 has 15 residues. CDR3 nucleotides: TGTGCCAGCAGCCGAAGGGACAGGGGGAATTCACCCCTCCACTTT. Protein sequence: CASSRRDRGNSPLHF.

This clonotype was counted a few times. The gene calls are TRBV7-2 and TRBJ2-3; 14 bases align to TRBD2. The CDR3 runs 16 residues. Germline CDR1 SGHTA, CDR2 FQGNSA. J gave up 4 bases and V 5 bases, and 5 bases lay outside the gene matches. Written as DNA, the CDR3 is TGTGCCAGCAGCCACGGACTAGCGGGAGGATCAGATACGCAGTATTTT. It specifies CASSHGLAGGSDTQYF.

The chain links TRBV7-2 to TRBJ2-1; D is ambiguous. V was trimmed by 6 bases and J by 0 bases, leaving 9 bases between them. Germline V lookup: CDR1 SGHTA, CDR2 FQGNSA. CDR3 length equals 14 residues. Here the CDR3 reads CASSEGVSYNEQFF. For the CDR3, the DNA is TGTGCCAGCAGTGAAGGAGTCTCCTACAATGAGCAGTTCTTC.

In this sample, this clonotype turned up many times. V and J are TRBV12-3 or TRBV12-4 and TRBJ2-1; the D gene is possibly TRBD1 (6 bases). Trimming pared 3 bases from V and 6 bases from J, leaving 12 bases between. The CDR3 length is 14 residues. The CDR3 here is CASSFGTQGNEQFF. CDR3 DNA sequence: TGTGCCAGCAGTTTCGGGACACAGGGCAATGAGCAGTTCTTC.

The table lists this clonotype with many counts. V usage is TRBV19 and J usage is TRBJ1-4, with a tentative D call TRBD1 (5 bases). Germline lookup yields CDR1 LNHDA and CDR2 SQIVND (reference sequence). This CDR3 contains 16 residues. V was shortened by 7 bases and J by 8 bases, with 23 bases between the two germline ends. CDR3 nucleotide sequence: TGTGCCAGTACCGACCCGTTGGGCAGGGAAAACGAAAAACTGTTTTTT. It encodes CASTDPLGRENEKLFF.

A remark on this clonotype: Here the CDR3 omits its conserved ending phenylalanine or tryptophan, so a read error is the likely source. The J gene is TRBJ2-2, the V gene TRBV11-2; 7 nucleotides align to TRBD2. The V and J ends lost 2 bases and 0 bases, in that order; junction bases with no gene match: 0. Looked up from germline, CDR1 is SGHAT and CDR2 is FQNNGV. This CDR3 region has 15 residues. CDR3 in amino acids: CASSLLAANTGELFS. In DNA form, the CDR3 reads TGTGCCAGCAGCTTACTAGCGGCGAACACCGGGGAGCTGTTTTCT.